The subject of this entry is one TCR beta chain. Its antigen remains unidentified. These data belong to a study of cytomegalovirus exposure and HLA in healthy donors. The study, taken as a whole, reports: One later analysis reportedly identified an Asian-associated ancestry cluster that showed fewer N-insertions than the approximately 600-donor mean. Researchers catalogued some 160 TCR beta chains as cytomegalovirus-associated. Later analysis associated a missense DCLRE1C variant with TCR beta V- and J-gene trimming.

The donors were healthy bone marrow donors. V lost 4 bases, J lost 5 bases, and 14 bases lay in between. Germline V gives CDR1 WSHSY, CDR2 SAAADI. This CDR3 has 14 amino acids. PCR amplification relied on 60 Vbeta primers (plus 13 Jbeta primers). Produced via immunoSEQ multiplex PCR; TCRdb's table is partial and in-frame only. The sample lists some 36,000 clones, almost 70% occurring once. Input material: PBMCs. The chain carries TRBV10-2 and TRBJ2-5; D is possibly TRBD1 (5 bases). This clonotype was obtained from a man aged 25-45 years in good health and CMV-seronegative. In DNA, the CDR3 is TGCGCCAGCAGTGGGAACAGGCCTGGGGAGACCCAGTACTTC. It specifies CASSGNRPGETQYF.